These T cell receptor beta chains were read from a single sample in a study of control samples from healthy donors and cancer patients. The data were produced by immunoSEQ multiplex PCR, yet TCRdb's version contains in-frame clones alone and is incomplete. The table includes 140,000 to 150,000 clones, around 86% detected once. Sequenced input: blood. The receptor source for this set is a young man in good health. The CDR3 runs from the conserved cysteine through the conserved F or W. D genes are given only for firm matches. Where a row states a size, it is once, few, many or the class of an expanded clone; other rows omit it.

clone size	V gene	D gene	J gene	CDR3 protein	CDR3 DNA
NA	TRBV7-8	NA	TRBJ1-2	CASSASTGTAYGYTF	TGTGCCAGCAGCGCGTCCACCGGGACGGCCTATGGCTACACCTTC
NA	TRBV11-3	NA	TRBJ2-7	CASSKSALAHEQYF	TGTGCCAGCAGCAAAAGCGCGCTAGCCCACGAGCAGTACTTC
NA	TRBV7-2	NA	TRBJ2-7	CASSVSYEQYF	TGTGCCAGCAGCGTCTCCTACGAGCAGTACTTC
NA	TRBV7-3	TRBD2	TRBJ2-7	CASSSTSGGTSEQYF	TGTGCCAGCAGCTCAACTAGCGGGGGCACATCCGAGCAGTACTTC
NA	TRBV18	NA	TRBJ2-7	CASSPAYGGTYEQYF	TGTGCCAGCTCACCAGCTTATGGCGGGACCTACGAGCAGTACTTC
NA	TRBV27	NA	TRBJ2-4	CASSSGLAKNIQYF	TGTGCCAGCAGCTCAGGGTTGGCCAAAAACATTCAGTACTTC
NA	TRBV9	TRBD1	TRBJ1-1	CASSEGTGGTEAFF	TGTGCCAGCAGCGAGGGGACAGGGGGCACTGAAGCTTTCTTT
NA	TRBV7-3	NA	TRBJ2-3	CASSPSGPADTQYF	TGTGCCAGCAGCCCTTCGGGCCCTGCAGATACGCAGTATTTT
few	TRBV23-1	TRBD1	TRBJ1-3	CASSQSRDSHFSGNTIYF	TGCGCCAGCAGTCAATCCCGGGACAGTCACTTCTCTGGAAACACCATATATTTT
NA	TRBV4-3	NA	TRBJ1-3	CASSQGAGTNPGNTIYF	TGCGCCAGCAGCCAAGGGGCCGGGACAAACCCTGGAAACACCATATATTTT
NA	TRBV14	NA	TRBJ2-5	CASQPRHF	TGTGCCAGCCAACCCCGACACTTC
NA	TRBV5-4	NA	TRBJ2-7	CASSPQIRGGVSYEQYF	TGTGCCAGCAGCCCACAGATCAGGGGAGGCGTATCCTACGAGCAGTACTTC
NA	TRBV25-1	NA	TRBJ1-6	CASSSLSGFSPLHF	TGTGCCAGCTCGTCGTTGTCGGGATTTAGTCCCCTCCACTTT
NA	TRBV4-3	NA	TRBJ1-2	CASSQVWTKNYGYTF	TGCGCCAGCAGCCAAGTGTGGACAAAGAACTATGGCTACACCTTC
NA	TRBV7-6	NA	TRBJ1-6	CASSPYASSPLHF	TGTGCCAGCAGCCCCTATGCGTCTTCACCCCTCCACTTT
NA	TRBV14	NA	TRBJ2-7	CASSQVLIPSYEQYF	TGTGCCAGCAGCCAAGTGCTCATACCTAGCTACGAGCAGTACTTC
NA	TRBV28	NA	TRBJ1-1	CASSLSGSERTEAFF	TGTGCCAGCAGTTTATCAGGGTCAGAACGCACTGAAGCTTTCTTT
NA	TRBV7-2	NA	TRBJ2-3	CASSLQRVTDTQYF	TGTGCCAGCAGCTTACAGCGGGTCACAGATACGCAGTATTTT
NA	TRBV4-3	NA	TRBJ1-3	CASSLDSGNTIYF	TGCGCCAGCAGCCTGGACTCGGGAAACACCATATATTTT
NA	TRBV4-3	TRBD2	TRBJ2-7	CASSPERDDEQYF	TGCGCCAGCAGCCCAGAGCGGGACGACGAGCAGTACTTC
NA	TRBV7-9	TRBD1	TRBJ2-5	CASSSGQGAVETQYF	TGTGCCAGCAGCTCGGGACAGGGGGCTGTGGAGACCCAGTACTTC
NA	TRBV4-3	NA	TRBJ2-7	CASSQDNGGLSEQYF	TGCGCCAGCAGCCAAGATAATGGGGGCCTGAGCGAGCAGTACTTC
once	TRBV7-9	NA	TRBJ1-3	CASSFARAGNTIYF	TGTGCCAGCAGCTTCGCCAGGGCTGGAAACACCATATATTTT
once	TRBV20-1	NA	TRBJ1-2	CSASSGVWYGYTF	TGCAGTGCTAGTTCCGGGGTTTGGTATGGCTACACCTTC
few	TRBV7-2	NA	TRBJ2-5	CASSFGGPQETQYF	TGTGCCAGCAGCTTCGGCGGGCCCCAAGAGACCCAGTACTTC
few	TRBV12-3/TRBV12-4	NA	TRBJ1-2	CASTLGGVGYTF	TGTGCCAGCACCCTAGGGGGGGTTGGCTACACCTTC
NA	TRBV5-1	NA	TRBJ1-6	CASSPAGGSESPLHF	TGCGCCAGCAGCCCGGCTGGGGGCTCGGAATCACCCCTCCACTTT
NA	TRBV7-2	TRBD1	TRBJ1-2	CASSPRTGTVYGYTF	TGTGCCAGCAGCCCTAGGACCGGGACAGTCTATGGCTACACCTTC
NA	TRBV5-1	NA	TRBJ2-2	CASFWNTGELFF	TGCGCCAGCTTCTGGAACACCGGGGAGCTGTTTTTT
NA	TRBV10-3	NA	TRBJ1-6	CAIRTGDSYNSPLHF	TGTGCCATCAGGACAGGAGACTCCTATAATTCACCCCTCCACTTT
NA	TRBV7-2	NA	TRBJ1-2	CASSKSRDGTNAF	TGTGCCAGCAGCAAGTCCCGGGACGGGACTAATGCCTTC
NA	TRBV6-2/TRBV6-3	NA	TRBJ2-2	CASSYFLHTGELFF	TGTGCCAGCAGTTACTTTCTTCACACCGGGGAGCTGTTTTTT
NA	TRBV5-6	NA	TRBJ1-5	CASSFEGAQPQHF	TGTGCCAGCAGCTTTGAAGGGGCCCAGCCCCAGCATTTT
NA	TRBV6-4	NA	TRBJ2-3	CASGSGGSTDTQYF	TGTGCCAGCGGAAGTGGGGGGAGCACAGATACGCAGTATTTT
NA	TRBV5-4	TRBD1	TRBJ1-1	CASSLDTGGYTEAFF	TGTGCCAGCAGCTTGGATACAGGGGGATACACTGAAGCTTTCTTT
NA	TRBV9	TRBD1	TRBJ2-1	CASSVEGQGRSYNEQFF	TGTGCCAGCAGCGTAGAAGGACAGGGGAGGTCCTACAATGAGCAGTTCTTC
NA	TRBV6-2/TRBV6-3	NA	TRBJ1-4	CASSYFGRDNEKLFF	TGTGCCAGCAGTTACTTCGGCAGGGACAATGAAAAACTGTTTTTT
NA	TRBV7-3	TRBD1	TRBJ1-1	CASSLTGTVNTEAFF	TGTGCCAGCAGCCTAACCGGGACAGTGAACACTGAAGCTTTCTTT
few	TRBV7-8	NA	TRBJ2-3	CASSELRTDTQYF	TGTGCCAGCAGCGAGCTCCGCACAGATACGCAGTATTTT
NA	TRBV11-2	NA	TRBJ1-5	CASSRQGGILAPQHF	TGTGCCAGCAGCAGGCAGGGTGGGATCCTGGCCCCCCAGCATTTT
NA	TRBV2	NA	TRBJ2-3	CASRTNTDTQYF	TGTGCCAGCAGAACCAACACAGATACGCAGTATTTT
NA	TRBV27	NA	TRBJ1-6	CASSQRSNSPLHF	TGTGCCAGCAGTCAACGGTCAAATTCACCCCTCCACTTT
NA	TRBV7-2	NA	TRBJ2-7	CASSSNVAAYEQYF	TGTGCCAGCAGCAGCAACGTCGCAGCCTACGAGCAGTACTTC
NA	TRBV11-3	TRBD2	TRBJ2-2	CASSFLGTSGSYPGELFF	TGTGCCAGCAGCTTCCTCGGGACTAGCGGGAGTTATCCCGGGGAGCTGTTTTTT
NA	TRBV13	NA	TRBJ1-1	CASSHGTGRTEAFF	TGTGCCAGCAGCCACGGAACAGGGCGAACTGAAGCTTTCTTT
NA	TRBV6-5	NA	TRBJ1-2	CASSYMPDNYGYTF	TGTGCCAGCAGTTACATGCCTGATAACTATGGCTACACCTTC